This T cell receptor beta chain was captured by sequencing in a study of early T cells in non-severe SARS-CoV-2 infection. Overall study: Whole-blood bulk RNA, unsorted, was sequenced, and chains were unpaired. Study-level points and caveats: VDJdb matching skewed toward anti-spike CD8 responses, missing private and CD4 specificities.

Individual cDNA molecules were tagged with unique molecular identifiers, the study reported. TCRdb re-called the 5' RACE reads with MiXCR, one entry per CDR3 protein. Of approximately 49,000 distinct CDR3 sequences listed, 12% are singletons. CDR3 size: 14 residues. Looked up from germline, CDR1 is DFQATT and CDR2 is SNEGSKA (reference sequence). Concerning this clonotype: Its target is unknown. The junction differs from germline at one of its ends, possibly a read error.

The rearrangement uses TRBV20-1 and TRBJ2-1; D unclear. Specimen: whole blood. This receptor was obtained from an adult who was a healthcare worker with PCR-confirmed SARS-CoV-2 infection or an uninfected control (not recorded which). CDR3 in amino acids: CSANGMASSNEQFF. CDR3 DNA: TGCAGTGCCAATGGGATGGCGTCCTCCAATGAGCAGTTCTTC.